These T cell receptor beta chains were read from a single sample in a study of cytomegalovirus exposure and HLA in healthy donors. Libraries were prepared by immunoSEQ multiplex PCR; TCRdb keeps only in-frame clonotypes and omits some of them. The table records about 110,000 clones, approximately 84% of them present only once. The sequenced material came from PBMCs. The source is a male donor in good health and CMV-seronegative. Each CDR3 is given with its conserved first and last residue. Fields, in order: D gene, J gene, V gene, CDR3 length, clone size, CDR3 protein, CDR3 DNA. D genes are given only for firm matches. Size is stated for part of the rows, as once, few or many counts, or as a class when the clone is expanded.

D gene: .
J gene: TRBJ2-5
V gene: TRBV7-9
CDR3 length: 14
clone size: .
CDR3 protein: CASSPSTTQETQYF
CDR3 DNA: TGTGCCAGCAGCCCTAGCACGACCCAAGAGACCCAGTACTTC

D gene: TRBD2
J gene: TRBJ2-7
V gene: TRBV4-2
CDR3 length: 15
clone size: .
CDR3 protein: CASSDGLAGGFKQYF
CDR3 DNA: TGTGCCAGCAGCGACGGACTAGCGGGAGGATTCAAGCAGTACTTC

D gene: .
J gene: TRBJ1-2
V gene: TRBV5-1
CDR3 length: 15
clone size: .
CDR3 protein: CASSLGTAANYGYTF
CDR3 DNA: TGCGCCAGCAGCTTGGGGACAGCCGCTAACTATGGCTACACCTTC

D gene: .
J gene: TRBJ2-7
V gene: TRBV30
CDR3 length: 14
clone size: .
CDR3 protein: CAWSFYGESYEQYF
CDR3 DNA: TGTGCCTGGAGTTTTTACGGGGAATCCTACGAGCAGTACTTC

D gene: .
J gene: TRBJ1-1
V gene: TRBV6-5
CDR3 length: 11
clone size: few
CDR3 protein: CASSSPLEAFF
CDR3 DNA: TGTGCCAGCAGTTCCCCCCTTGAAGCTTTCTTT

D gene: TRBD2
J gene: TRBJ2-7
V gene: TRBV5-1
CDR3 length: 15
clone size: .
CDR3 protein: CASSLRGRAPYEQYF
CDR3 DNA: TGCGCCAGCAGCTTGCGCGGGAGAGCACCCTACGAGCAGTACTTC

D gene: .
J gene: TRBJ2-5
V gene: TRBV7-3
CDR3 length: 15
clone size: .
CDR3 protein: CASSLTSGAQETQYF
CDR3 DNA: TGTGCCAGCAGCTTAACATCTGGGGCCCAAGAGACCCAGTACTTC

D gene: TRBD2
J gene: TRBJ2-3
V gene: TRBV2
CDR3 length: 15
clone size: .
CDR3 protein: CASGREQAPTDTQYF
CDR3 DNA: TGTGCCAGCGGGCGGGAGCAAGCCCCCACAGATACGCAGTATTTT

D gene: .
J gene: TRBJ1-2
V gene: TRBV2
CDR3 length: 15
clone size: .
CDR3 protein: CASSVSRKAIDGYTF
CDR3 DNA: TGTGCCAGCAGTGTTTCCAGGAAGGCGATCGATGGCTACACCTTC

D gene: .
J gene: TRBJ1-5
V gene: TRBV30
CDR3 length: 13
clone size: .
CDR3 protein: CAWSAQENQPQHF
CDR3 DNA: TGTGCCTGGAGTGCCCAGGAAAATCAGCCCCAGCATTTT

D gene: TRBD1
J gene: TRBJ1-2
V gene: TRBV28
CDR3 length: 15
clone size: .
CDR3 protein: CATPRDRSPNYGYTF
CDR3 DNA: TGTGCCACCCCCCGGGACAGGAGCCCGAACTATGGCTACACCTTC

D gene: TRBD1
J gene: TRBJ1-1
V gene: TRBV13
CDR3 length: 20
clone size: once
CDR3 protein: CASSLSWLGTEDLMNTEAFF
CDR3 DNA: TGTGCCAGCAGCTTATCTTGGTTGGGGACAGAAGACCTCATGAACACTGAAGCTTTCTTT

D gene: TRBD1
J gene: TRBJ1-3
V gene: TRBV7-2
CDR3 length: 15
clone size: .
CDR3 protein: CASRGQGRAGNTIYF
CDR3 DNA: TGTGCCAGCAGAGGACAGGGGCGCGCTGGAAACACCATATATTTT

D gene: .
J gene: TRBJ1-1
V gene: TRBV5-1
CDR3 length: 15
clone size: .
CDR3 protein: CASRTGPGVNTEAFF
CDR3 DNA: TGCGCCAGCAGAACAGGACCTGGAGTGAACACTGAAGCTTTCTTT

D gene: .
J gene: TRBJ2-3
V gene: TRBV6-5
CDR3 length: 14
clone size: .
CDR3 protein: CASRLTLSTDTQYF
CDR3 DNA: TGTGCCAGCAGGTTAACTCTAAGCACAGATACGCAGTATTTT

D gene: .
J gene: TRBJ1-2
V gene: TRBV30
CDR3 length: 13
clone size: .
CDR3 protein: CAWSRGGDYGYTF
CDR3 DNA: TGTGCCTGGAGTCGTGGAGGGGACTATGGCTACACCTTC

D gene: .
J gene: TRBJ2-4
V gene: TRBV29-1
CDR3 length: 14
clone size: .
CDR3 protein: CSVDPEGGGYIQYF
CDR3 DNA: TGCAGCGTTGACCCAGAAGGGGGGGGCTACATTCAGTACTTC

D gene: .
J gene: TRBJ1-1
V gene: TRBV18
CDR3 length: 14
clone size: few
CDR3 protein: CASSPRGGNTEAFF
CDR3 DNA: TGTGCCAGCTCACCCCGGGGTGGGAACACTGAAGCTTTCTTT

D gene: TRBD2
J gene: TRBJ2-3
V gene: TRBV4-1
CDR3 length: 16
clone size: .
CDR3 protein: CASSQDQGLDADTQYF
CDR3 DNA: TGCGCCAGCAGCCAAGATCAGGGACTAGACGCAGATACGCAGTATTTT

D gene: .
J gene: TRBJ1-2
V gene: TRBV29-1
CDR3 length: 15
clone size: .
CDR3 protein: CSVSLLDIRSYGYTF
CDR3 DNA: TGCAGCGTTTCCCTTTTGGACATCCGCTCCTATGGCTACACCTTC

D gene: .
J gene: TRBJ2-7
V gene: TRBV7-9
CDR3 length: 14
clone size: .
CDR3 protein: CASSQGGDVYEQYF
CDR3 DNA: TGTGCCAGCAGCCAAGGGGGGGACGTGTACGAGCAGTACTTC

D gene: .
J gene: TRBJ1-3
V gene: TRBV30
CDR3 length: 13
clone size: .
CDR3 protein: CAWTRGAGNTIYF
CDR3 DNA: TGTGCCTGGACTCGGGGGGCTGGAAACACCATATATTTT

D gene: TRBD1
J gene: TRBJ2-7
V gene: TRBV13
CDR3 length: 15
clone size: .
CDR3 protein: CASSSPGQGLHEQYF
CDR3 DNA: TGTGCCAGCAGCTCTCCGGGACAGGGCTTGCACGAGCAGTACTTC

D gene: TRBD1
J gene: TRBJ2-1
V gene: TRBV13
CDR3 length: 20
clone size: once
CDR3 protein: CASSSPYGQGIIPTMNEQFF
CDR3 DNA: TGTGCCAGCAGCTCCCCCTACGGACAGGGCATAATTCCTACAATGAATGAGCAGTTCTTC

D gene: .
J gene: TRBJ2-5
V gene: TRBV20-1
CDR3 length: 11
clone size: .
CDR3 protein: CSAGRAETQYF
CDR3 DNA: TGCAGTGCGGGCAGGGCAGAGACCCAGTACTTC

D gene: .
J gene: TRBJ1-6
V gene: TRBV27
CDR3 length: 17
clone size: .
CDR3 protein: CASSLRVGRLNNSPLHF
CDR3 DNA: TGTGCCAGCAGTTTACGGGTAGGAAGACTTAATAATTCACCCCTCCACTTT

D gene: TRBD1
J gene: TRBJ2-1
V gene: TRBV29-1
CDR3 length: 13
clone size: .
CDR3 protein: CSVGAGGYNEQFF
CDR3 DNA: TGCAGCGTTGGGGCAGGGGGATACAATGAGCAGTTCTTC

D gene: .
J gene: TRBJ1-2
V gene: TRBV7-9
CDR3 length: 15
clone size: .
CDR3 protein: CASSLASPAGYGYTF
CDR3 DNA: TGTGCCAGCAGCTTAGCGTCCCCGGCGGGCTATGGCTACACCTTC

D gene: .
J gene: TRBJ2-7
V gene: TRBV20-1
CDR3 length: 11
clone size: .
CDR3 protein: CSAQRTYEQYF
CDR3 DNA: TGCAGTGCTCAGCGGACCTACGAGCAGTACTTC

D gene: .
J gene: TRBJ1-2
V gene: TRBV16
CDR3 length: 13
clone size: .
CDR3 protein: CASSLYTGYGYTF
CDR3 DNA: TGTGCCAGCAGCCTTTACACAGGGTATGGCTACACCTTC

D gene: .
J gene: TRBJ2-2
V gene: TRBV4-1
CDR3 length: 16
clone size: .
CDR3 protein: CASSQWPGQNTGELFF
CDR3 DNA: TGCGCCAGCAGCCAATGGCCGGGACAGAACACCGGGGAGCTGTTTTTT

D gene: TRBD1
J gene: TRBJ2-4
V gene: TRBV5-1
CDR3 length: 12
clone size: few
CDR3 protein: CASSLAGTGFYF
CDR3 DNA: TGCGCCAGCAGCTTGGCCGGGACAGGGTTTTACTTC

D gene: .
J gene: TRBJ1-2
V gene: TRBV7-3
CDR3 length: 13
clone size: .
CDR3 protein: CASSLSRDYGYTF
CDR3 DNA: TGTGCCAGCAGCTTATCCCGGGACTATGGCTACACCTTC

D gene: .
J gene: TRBJ1-5
V gene: TRBV28
CDR3 length: 17
clone size: .
CDR3 protein: CASSLGIGGGSNQPQHF
CDR3 DNA: TGTGCCAGCAGTTTAGGTATAGGGGGGGGAAGCAATCAGCCCCAGCATTTT

D gene: TRBD1
J gene: TRBJ1-4
V gene: TRBV28
CDR3 length: 16
clone size: .
CDR3 protein: CASSSYSRDREGKLFF
CDR3 DNA: TGTGCCAGCAGTTCCTACTCCAGGGACAGGGAGGGAAAACTGTTTTTT

D gene: .
J gene: TRBJ2-5
V gene: TRBV28
CDR3 length: 14
clone size: .
CDR3 protein: CASYTHGTSETQYF
CDR3 DNA: TGTGCCAGCTATACCCACGGGACTTCGGAGACCCAGTACTTC

D gene: TRBD2
J gene: TRBJ2-1
V gene: TRBV30
CDR3 length: 19
clone size: once
CDR3 protein: CACGDWKLADLSSYNEQFF
CDR3 DNA: TGTGCCTGTGGGGACTGGAAACTAGCGGATCTAAGCTCCTACAATGAGCAGTTCTTC